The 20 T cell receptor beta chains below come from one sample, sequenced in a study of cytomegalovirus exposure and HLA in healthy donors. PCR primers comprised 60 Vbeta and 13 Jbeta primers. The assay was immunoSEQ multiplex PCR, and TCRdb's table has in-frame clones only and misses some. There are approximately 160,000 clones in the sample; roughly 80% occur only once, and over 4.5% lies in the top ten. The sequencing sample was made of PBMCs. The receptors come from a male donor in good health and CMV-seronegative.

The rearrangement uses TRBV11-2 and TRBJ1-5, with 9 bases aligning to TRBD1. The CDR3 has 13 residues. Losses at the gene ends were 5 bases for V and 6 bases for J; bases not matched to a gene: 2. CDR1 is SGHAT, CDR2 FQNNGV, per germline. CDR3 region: CASSQDRGQPQHF. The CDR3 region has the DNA TGTGCCAGCAGCCAGGACAGGGGTCAGCCCCAGCATTTT.

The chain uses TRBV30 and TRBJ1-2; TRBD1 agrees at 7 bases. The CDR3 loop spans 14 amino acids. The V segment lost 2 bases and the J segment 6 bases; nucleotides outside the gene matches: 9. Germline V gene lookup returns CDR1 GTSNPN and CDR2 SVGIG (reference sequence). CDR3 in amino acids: CAWSSPNRGHGYTF. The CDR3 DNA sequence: TGTGCCTGGAGTAGCCCTAACAGGGGCCATGGCTACACCTTC.

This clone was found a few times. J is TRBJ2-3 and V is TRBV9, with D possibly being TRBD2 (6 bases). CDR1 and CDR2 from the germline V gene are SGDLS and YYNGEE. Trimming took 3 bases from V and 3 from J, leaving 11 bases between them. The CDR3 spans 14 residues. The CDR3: CASSETRGTDTQYF. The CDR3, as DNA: TGTGCCAGCAGCGAGACTCGGGGGACAGATACGCAGTATTTT.

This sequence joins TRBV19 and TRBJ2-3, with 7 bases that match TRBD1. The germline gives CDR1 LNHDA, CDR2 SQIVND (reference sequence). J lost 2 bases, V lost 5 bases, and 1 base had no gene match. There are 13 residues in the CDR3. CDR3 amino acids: CASSDRVTDTQYF. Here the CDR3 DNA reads TGTGCCAGTAGTGACAGGGTCACAGATACGCAGTATTTT.

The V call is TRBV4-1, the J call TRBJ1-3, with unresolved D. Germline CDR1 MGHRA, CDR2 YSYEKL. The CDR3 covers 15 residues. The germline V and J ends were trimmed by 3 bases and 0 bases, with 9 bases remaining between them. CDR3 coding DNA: TGCGCCAGCAGCCAGAGGGCCACCTCTGGAAACACCATATATTTT. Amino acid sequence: CASSQRATSGNTIYF.

CDR3 region: CASNIRETQYF. Here the CDR3 DNA reads TGTGCCAGCAATATTCGAGAGACCCAGTACTTC. The chain employs TRBV2 and TRBJ2-5; D remains unclear. CDR1 and CDR2 from the germline V gene are SNHLY and FYNNEI. This CDR3 is built from 11 residues. Trimming left V 7 bases short and J 4 bases short, with 7 bases between.

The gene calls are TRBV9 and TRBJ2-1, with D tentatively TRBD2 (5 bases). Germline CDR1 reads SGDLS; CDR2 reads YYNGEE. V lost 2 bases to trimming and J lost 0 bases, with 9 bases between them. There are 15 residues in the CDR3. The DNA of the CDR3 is TGTGCCAGCAGCGTGATCGGGGACTCCTACAATGAGCAGTTCTTC. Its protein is CASSVIGDSYNEQFF.

CDR3 region: CASRFGPGQGYGYTF. CDR3 coding DNA: TGTGCCAGCAGATTCGGACCAGGACAGGGCTATGGCTACACCTTC. This sequence joins TRBV27 and TRBJ1-2, with TRBD1 matching 8 bases. The CDR3 sequence is 15 residues long. Germline lookup yields CDR1 MNHEY and CDR2 SMNVEV (reference sequence). The trim removed 6 bases at V and 4 bases at J, leaving 10 bases unmatched.

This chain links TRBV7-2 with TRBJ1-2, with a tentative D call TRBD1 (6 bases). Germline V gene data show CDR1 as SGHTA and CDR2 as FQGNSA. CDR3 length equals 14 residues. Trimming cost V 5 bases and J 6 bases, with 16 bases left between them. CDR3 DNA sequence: TGTGCCAGCAGCCCCTATCGACAGGAACATGGCTACACCTTC. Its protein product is CASSPYRQEHGYTF.

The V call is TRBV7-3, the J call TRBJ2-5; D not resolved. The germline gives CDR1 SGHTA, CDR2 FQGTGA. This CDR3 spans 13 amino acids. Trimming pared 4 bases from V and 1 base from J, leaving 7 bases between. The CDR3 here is CASSSYTQETQYF. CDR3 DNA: TGTGCCAGCAGCTCATACACCCAAGAGACCCAGTACTTC.

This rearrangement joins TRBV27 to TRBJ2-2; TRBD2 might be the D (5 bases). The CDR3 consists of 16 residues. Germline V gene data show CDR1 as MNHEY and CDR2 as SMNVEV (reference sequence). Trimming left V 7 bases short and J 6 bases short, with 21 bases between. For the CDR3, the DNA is TGTGCCAGCAAATACAAGTGGGGTCGGGGTTCCGGGGAGCTGTTTTTT. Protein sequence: CASKYKWGRGSGELFF.

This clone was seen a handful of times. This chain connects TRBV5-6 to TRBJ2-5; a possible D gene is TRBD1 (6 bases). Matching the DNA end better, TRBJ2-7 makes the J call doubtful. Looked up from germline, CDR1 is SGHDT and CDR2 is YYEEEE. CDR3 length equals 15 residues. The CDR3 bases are TGTGCCAGCAGCGATACAGGGTTCTGGGGGAACGAGCAGTACTTC. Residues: CASSDTGFWGNEQYF.

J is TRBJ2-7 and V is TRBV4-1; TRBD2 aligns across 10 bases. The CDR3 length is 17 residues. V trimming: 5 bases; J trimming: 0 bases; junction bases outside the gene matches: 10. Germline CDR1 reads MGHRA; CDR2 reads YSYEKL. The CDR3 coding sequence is TGCGCCAGCAGCAACCCACTAGCGGGGACTAGCTCCTACGAGCAGTACTTC. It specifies CASSNPLAGTSSYEQYF.

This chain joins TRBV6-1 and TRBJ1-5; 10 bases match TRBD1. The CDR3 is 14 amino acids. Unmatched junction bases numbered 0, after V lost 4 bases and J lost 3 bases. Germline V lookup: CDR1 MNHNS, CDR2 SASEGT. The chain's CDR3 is CASSGQGANQPQHF. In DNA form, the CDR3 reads TGTGCCAGCAGTGGACAGGGGGCCAATCAGCCCCAGCATTTT.

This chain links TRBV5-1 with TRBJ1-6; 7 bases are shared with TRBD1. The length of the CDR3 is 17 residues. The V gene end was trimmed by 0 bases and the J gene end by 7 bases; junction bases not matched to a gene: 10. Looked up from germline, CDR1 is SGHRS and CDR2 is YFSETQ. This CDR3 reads CASSLEGGGSGNSPLHF. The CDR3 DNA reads TGCGCCAGCAGCTTGGAAGGAGGGGGCAGCGGGAATTCACCCCTCCACTTT.

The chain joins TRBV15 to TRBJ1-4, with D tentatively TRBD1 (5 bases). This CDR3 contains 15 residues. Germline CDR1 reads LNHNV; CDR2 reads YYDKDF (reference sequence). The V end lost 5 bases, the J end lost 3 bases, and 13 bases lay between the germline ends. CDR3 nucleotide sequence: TGTGCCACCAGCGGTATGACAGCTCCTAATGAAAAACTGTTTTTT. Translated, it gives CATSGMTAPNEKLFF.

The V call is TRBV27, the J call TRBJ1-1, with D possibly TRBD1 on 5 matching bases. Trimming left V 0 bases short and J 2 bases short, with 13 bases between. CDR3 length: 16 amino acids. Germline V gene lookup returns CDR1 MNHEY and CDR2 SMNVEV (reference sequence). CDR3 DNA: TGTGCCAGCAGTTTATCCCGGACACCCCTAAACACTGAAGCTTTCTTT. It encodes CASSLSRTPLNTEAFF.

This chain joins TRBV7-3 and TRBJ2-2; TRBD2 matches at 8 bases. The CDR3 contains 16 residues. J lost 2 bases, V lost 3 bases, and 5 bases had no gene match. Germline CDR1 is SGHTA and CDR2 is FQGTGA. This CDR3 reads CASSLRSGRNTGELFF. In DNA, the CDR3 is TGTGCCAGCAGCTTGCGAAGCGGGAGAAACACCGGGGAGCTGTTTTTT. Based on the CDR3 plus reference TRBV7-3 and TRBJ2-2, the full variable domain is GAGVSQTPSNKVTEKGKYVELRCDPISGHTALYWYRQSLGQGPEFLIYFQGTGAADDSGLPNDRFFAVRPEGSVSTLKIQRTERGDSAVYLCASSLRSGRNTGELFFGEGSRLTVL.

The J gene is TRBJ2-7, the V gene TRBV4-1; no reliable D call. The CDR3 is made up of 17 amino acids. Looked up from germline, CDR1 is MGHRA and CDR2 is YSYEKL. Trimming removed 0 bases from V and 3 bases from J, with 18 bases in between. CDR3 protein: CASSQEPYNTEGYEQYF. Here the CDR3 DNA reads TGCGCCAGCAGCCAAGAGCCCTACAACACAGAAGGCTACGAGCAGTACTTC.

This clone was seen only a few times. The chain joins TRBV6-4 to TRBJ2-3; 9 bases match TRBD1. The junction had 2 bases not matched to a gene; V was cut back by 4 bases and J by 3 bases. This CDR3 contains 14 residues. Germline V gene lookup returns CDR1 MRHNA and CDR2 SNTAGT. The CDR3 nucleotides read TGTGCCAGCAGTGGGACAGGGGAGACAGATACGCAGTATTTT. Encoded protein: CASSGTGETDTQYF.